The rows below give T cell receptor beta chains drawn from one sample of a study of shared clonotypes between healthy human individuals. Repertoires were generated with immunoSEQ multiplex PCR, while TCRdb's copy carries only in-frame clones and drops some. The repertoire holds about 2 million clones, with about 94% as singletons. Sequencing was performed on naive CD8+ T cells sorted from blood. These receptors were obtained from a man aged 18 to 30 in good health. CDR3s include the opening cysteine and the closing phenylalanine or tryptophan. The D gene is left open where the match is weak. The size entry is marked missing in some rows and otherwise reads once, few, many or a size class.

>TRBV19|TRBJ1-1|-|-
TGTGCCAGTACCGGGACACACGAAGCTTTCTTT
CASTGTHEAFF
>TRBV11-2|TRBJ2-1|-|TRBD2
TGTGCCAGCAGCCAAGATCCGACTAGCGGCCAAACGCAGTTCTTC
CASSQDPTSGQTQFF
>TRBV10-1|TRBJ2-3|-|-
TGCGCCAGCAGTGATTCTAGTAATACGCAGTATTTT
CASSDSSNTQYF
>TRBV6-1|TRBJ1-1|once|TRBD1
TGTGCCAGCCTTTTTGGGGGACAGATTGAAGCTTTCTTT
CASLFGGQIEAFF
>TRBV19|TRBJ1-1|-|-
TGTGCCAGTAGTATAGCCCTCGGGGTTACTGAAGCTTTCTTT
CASSIALGVTEAFF
>TRBV6-6|TRBJ2-2|-|TRBD2
TGTGCCAGCACCGGGGGGGTAGTCCCGGAGCTGTTTTTT
CASTGGVVPELFF
>TRBV7-8|TRBJ2-7|-|-
TGTGCCAGCAGCTCCGGGCCGACTTACGAGCAGTACTTC
CASSSGPTYEQYF
>TRBV7-3|TRBJ2-3|-|TRBD2
TGTGCCAGCAGCTTATCGACTAGCGGGGGCACAGATACGCAGTATTTT
CASSLSTSGGTDTQYF
>TRBV7-9|TRBJ2-7|-|TRBD1
TGTGCCAGCAGCGGCCGTTGGGGACAGGTGTACTTC
CASSGRWGQVYF
>TRBV6-6|TRBJ1-5|-|-
TGTGCCAGCAGTTACGCACTCCCGAGCAATCAGCCCCAGCATTTT
CASSYALPSNQPQHF
>TRBV9|TRBJ2-2|-|TRBD2
TGTGCCAGCAGCGCCCAGGGGACTAGGTCCGGGGAGCTGTTTTTT
CASSAQGTRSGELFF
>TRBV5-6|TRBJ2-1|many|-
TGTGCCAGCAGCTGGGGGGGCTCCCACAATGAGCAGTTCTTC
CASSWGGSHNEQFF
>TRBV18|TRBJ1-4|-|-
TGTGCCAGCTCACCAGATCCAGGGGAAGCAACTAATGAAAAACTGTTTTTT
CASSPDPGEATNEKLFF
>TRBV11-2|TRBJ2-7|-|-
TGTGCCAGCAGCTTAGAGGCGGAGTACGAGCAGTACTTC
CASSLEAEYEQYF
>TRBV7-9|TRBJ1-5|-|-
TGTGCCAGCACCCGCGACGGGAATAGCAATCAGCCCCAGCATTTT
CASTRDGNSNQPQHF
>TRBV5-4|TRBJ2-3|-|-
TGTGCCAGCAGCTCGCGTTGGGAGGGGGGAACAGATACGCAGTATTTT
CASSSRWEGGTDTQYF
>TRBV5-1|TRBJ2-2|once|-
TGCGCCAGCAGCTTCGAGCACACAGGCTTCAACACCGGGGAGCTGTTTTTT
CASSFEHTGFNTGELFF
>TRBV6-5|TRBJ1-1|-|-
TGTGCCAGCAGTTACCCTTGGCAGGGTCTTGGCACTGAAGCTTTCTTT
CASSYPWQGLGTEAFF
>TRBV28|TRBJ1-1|-|-
TGTGCCAGCAGTCCGTACGCTGGTTCGGCCACTGAAGCTTTCTTT
CASSPYAGSATEAFF
>TRBV7-6|TRBJ2-7|-|TRBD1
TGTGCCAGCAGCTCATCTCCCGGGACAGGGAAATCGGACGAGCAGTACTTC
CASSSSPGTGKSDEQYF
>TRBV28|TRBJ1-1|-|TRBD1
TGTGCCAGCAGAGGCACAGGGGAGACTGAAGCTTTCTTT
CASRGTGETEAFF
>TRBV4-1|TRBJ2-1|-|-
TGCGCCAGCAGCCAGGGCGGGATGAATGAGCAGTTCTTC
CASSQGGMNEQFF
>TRBV6-1|TRBJ2-7|-|-
TGTGCCAGCAGTGAAGAGGCCACCTCCTACGAGCAGTACTTC
CASSEEATSYEQYF
>TRBV5-6|TRBJ1-1|-|-
TGTGCCAGCAGCTCGGGCGGGGCGAACACTGAAGCTTTCTTT
CASSSGGANTEAFF
>TRBV13|TRBJ2-7|-|-
TGTGCCAGCAGCTTGGGCAGTGACTACGAGCAGTACTTC
CASSLGSDYEQYF
>TRBV7-9|TRBJ2-1|-|TRBD2
TGTGCCAGCAGCTTAGTTCTAGCGGGAGTCAATGAGCAGTTCTTC
CASSLVLAGVNEQFF
>TRBV9|TRBJ2-7|-|TRBD1
TGTGCCAGCAGCCCCTCGGGGACAGTATCTACCTACGAGCAGTACTTC
CASSPSGTVSTYEQYF
>TRBV6-1|TRBJ2-7|-|-
TGTGCCAGCAGTCCCAGGGGCTTAACCTACGAGCAGTACTTC
CASSPRGLTYEQYF